This T cell receptor beta chain was recorded in a study of shared clonotypes between healthy human individuals. In the study overall: Researchers assigned three CD4 naive, three CD4 memory, two CD8 naive and one CD8 memory plate to each donor.

Germline values: CDR1 MDHEN, CDR2 SYDVKM. The V end was cut by 11 bases, the J end by 4 bases, with 20 bases between. This CDR3 spans 15 amino acids. Profiled with immunoSEQ multiplex PCR; TCRdb holds only in-frame clones, not every one. Of around 1,000,000 clones listed, 70% to 85% are singletons. The sequence was obtained from a man between 18 and 35 years old in good health. Some clones in this sample may be carry-over from other donors' samples. Sequenced: memory CD4+ T cells from PBMCs. Subset noted: CD45RA-negative fraction. V is TRBV28 and J is TRBJ2-2; weak D call: TRBD1 (7 bases). CDR3 sequence (DNA): TGTGCCGCACGCCCAGGGGGGAGTGCCACCGGGGAGCTGTTTTTT. Its protein is CAARPGGSATGELFF.